One sample yielded the 4 T cell receptor beta chains listed below, sequenced in a study of tumor and adjacent non-tumor tissue in lung cancer. This sample's RNA came from whole unsorted tissue. TCRbeta libraries were built with three rounds of nested PCR, modified from ARM-PCR. TCRdb redid the calling of the multiplex PCR reads with MiXCR, one entry per CDR3 protein. Of some 93,000 distinct CDR3 sequences detected, about 66% appear once; the ten largest clones hold approximately 20%. The sequenced sample was lung tumor tissue. Every receptor here comes from a man aged 60-69 years with non-small cell lung cancer.

This clonotype was found once. At one end the junction does not follow the germline gene, possibly because of a read error. The chain couples TRBV11-1 to TRBJ1-1; D perhaps matches TRBD1 (5 bases). There are 14 residues in the CDR3. Germline V gene lookup returns CDR1 SGHAT and CDR2 FQDESV (reference sequence). CDR3 loop: CVTVGGTTNTGAFF. For the CDR3, the DNA is TGTGTCACCGTGGGAGGGACTACGAACACTGGAGCTTTCTTT.

V gene TRBV2 combines with J gene TRBJ2-3; 7 nucleotides agree with TRBD2. The CDR3 is 15 amino acids. Germline CDR1 reads SNHLY; CDR2 reads FYNNEI. V trimming: 9 bases; J trimming: 3 bases; junction bases outside the gene matches: 12. In nucleotides, the CDR3 is TGTGCCAGTAGTAAACTAGCGTCAGGGACAGATACGCAGTATTTT. This sequence encodes CASSKLASGTDTQYF.

This clonotype was seen a few times. The junction departs from the called germline gene at one end, perhaps through a read error. The gene calls are TRBV6-2 or TRBV6-3 and TRBJ2-3; D assignment may be TRBD1 or TRBD2 (6 bases each). Looked up from germline, CDR1 is MNHEY and CDR2 is SVGEGT. The CDR3 consists of 19 residues. The CDR3: CVSSYSSTHRDSSTDTQYF. The CDR3 nucleotides are TGTGTCAGCAGTTACTCGAGTACCCACAGGGACTCTAGCACAGATACGCAGTATTTT.

As concerns this clonotype: Compared with germline, one end of the junction differs, possibly owing to a read error. V gene TRBV6-2 or TRBV6-3 combines with J gene TRBJ2-5; 7 bases are shared with TRBD2. The germline CDR1 and CDR2 sequences are MNHEY and SVGEGT. The CDR3 covers 15 residues. CDR3 in DNA: TGTGCCAGCAGAGCGGCGCGGGAGTCGCGAGAGACTCAGAACTTC. This sequence encodes CASRAARESRETQNF.